This TCR beta chain was recovered during a study of blood T cell repertoires in COVID-19. Per the original data handling: Nucleated cell counts were estimated from reference gene primer amplification. The table came from immunoSEQ multiplex PCR; TCRdb's copy has only in-frame clones and leaves some out. For V, J and clone size, that table is used; D and trimming come from the DNA. This table has about 310,000 clones, roughly 91% appearing once. Looked up from germline, CDR1 is SNHLY and CDR2 is FYNNEI. The CDR3 totals 16 residues. The V and J ends lost 7 bases and 0 bases, in that order; junction bases with no gene match: 8.

The rearrangement uses TRBV2 and TRBJ2-2, with TRBD1 identical over 7 bases. This TCR was recovered from a man aged 50-60 years with active or convalescent COVID-19. Sequencing was done on a sample of peripheral blood. The DNA for the CDR3 is TGTGCCAGCACGTTGGACAGGCCGGCGAACACCGGGGAGCTGTTTTTT. This translates into CASTLDRPANTGELFF. Variable domain in full (rest from reference TRBV2 and TRBJ2-2): EPEVTQTPSHQVTQMGQEVILRCVPISNHLYFYWYRQILGQKVEFLVSFYNNEISEKSEIFDDQFSVERPDGSNFTLKIRSTKLEDSAMYFCASTLDRPANTGELFFGEGSRLTVL.